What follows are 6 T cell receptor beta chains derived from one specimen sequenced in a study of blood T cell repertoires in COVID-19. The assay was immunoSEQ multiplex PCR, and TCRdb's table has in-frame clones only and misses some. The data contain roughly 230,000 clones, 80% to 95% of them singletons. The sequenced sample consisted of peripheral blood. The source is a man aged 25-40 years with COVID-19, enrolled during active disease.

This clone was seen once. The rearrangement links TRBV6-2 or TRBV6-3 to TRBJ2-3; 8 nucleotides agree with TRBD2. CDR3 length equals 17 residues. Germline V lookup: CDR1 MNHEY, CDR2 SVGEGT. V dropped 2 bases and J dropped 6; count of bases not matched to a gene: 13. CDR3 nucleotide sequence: TGTGCCAGCAGTTACCCCCCCGGGCGGGGGGCGATGGATACGCAGTATTTT. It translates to CASSYPPGRGAMDTQYF.

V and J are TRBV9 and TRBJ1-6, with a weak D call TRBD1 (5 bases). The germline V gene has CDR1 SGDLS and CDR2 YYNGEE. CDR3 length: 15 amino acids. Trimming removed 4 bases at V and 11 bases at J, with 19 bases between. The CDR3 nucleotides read TGTGCCAGCAGCCCATCCCGGGGGGGGTTACCACCCCTCCACTTT. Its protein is CASSPSRGGLPPLHF.

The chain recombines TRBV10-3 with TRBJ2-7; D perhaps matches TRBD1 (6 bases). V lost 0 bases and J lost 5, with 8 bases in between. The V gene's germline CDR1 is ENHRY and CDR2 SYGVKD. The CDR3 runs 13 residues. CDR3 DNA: TGTGCCATCAGTGAGTCGGGGGCGGACGAGCAGTACTTC. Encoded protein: CAISESGADEQYF.

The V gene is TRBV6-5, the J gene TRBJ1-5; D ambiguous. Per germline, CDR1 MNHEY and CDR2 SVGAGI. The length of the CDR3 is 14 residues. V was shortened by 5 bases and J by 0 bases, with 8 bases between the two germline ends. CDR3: CASSRENSNQPQHF. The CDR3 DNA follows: TGTGCCAGCAGTCGGGAGAATAGCAATCAGCCCCAGCATTTT.

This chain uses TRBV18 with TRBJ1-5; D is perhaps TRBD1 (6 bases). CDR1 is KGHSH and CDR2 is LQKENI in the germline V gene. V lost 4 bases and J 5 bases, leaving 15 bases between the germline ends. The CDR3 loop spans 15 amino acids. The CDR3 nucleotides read TGTGCCAGCTCACAAAAGGGGGTTGGGGATCAGCCCCAGCATTTT. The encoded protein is CASSQKGVGDQPQHF.

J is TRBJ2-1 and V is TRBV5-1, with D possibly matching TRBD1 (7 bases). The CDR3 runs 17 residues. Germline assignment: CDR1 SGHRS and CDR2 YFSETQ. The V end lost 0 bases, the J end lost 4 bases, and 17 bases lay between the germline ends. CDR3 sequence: CASSLVVQQGTYNEQFF. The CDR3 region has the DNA TGCGCCAGCAGCTTGGTGGTTCAACAGGGGACTTACAATGAGCAGTTCTTC.